This T cell receptor (beta chain) was identified during a study of regulatory and conventional T cells in RAG deficiency. V lost 5 bases and J lost 4, with 23 bases in between. The CDR3 length is 17 residues. Germline loops: CDR1 SGHAT, CDR2 FQNNGV. Broader study findings: In Omenn syndrome, Treg and Tconv repertoires overlapped >85%. Control T-cell subsets had markedly higher Shannon entropy and lower Simpson indices than RAG-deficient patients.

The protocol was immunoSEQ multiplex PCR, while the TCRdb copy is restricted to in-frame clones and leaves out a portion. The table shows roughly 29,000 clones, with 90% to 95% occurring only once. Points on this clone: Antigen specificity is unknown.

Blood CD4+ CD25-low CD127-high conventional T cells supplied the genomic DNA template. These data also formed part of another study, on regulatory T cells. From that second work: Amplification used 52 TRBV primers and 13 TRBJ primers. Regulatory T cells showed the strongest V-J pair restriction and V/J gene skewing among patient repertoires.

The clonotype comes from a human donor in good health. The gene calls are TRBV11-2 and TRBJ2-5; TRBD2 might be the D (6 bases). Specimen: CD25- CD4+ T cells sorted from blood. The CDR3 DNA is TGTGCCAGCAGCCCTGGCCCCCGGGGTTGGGGAGGAGAGACCCAGTACTTC. This codes for CASSPGPRGWGGETQYF.